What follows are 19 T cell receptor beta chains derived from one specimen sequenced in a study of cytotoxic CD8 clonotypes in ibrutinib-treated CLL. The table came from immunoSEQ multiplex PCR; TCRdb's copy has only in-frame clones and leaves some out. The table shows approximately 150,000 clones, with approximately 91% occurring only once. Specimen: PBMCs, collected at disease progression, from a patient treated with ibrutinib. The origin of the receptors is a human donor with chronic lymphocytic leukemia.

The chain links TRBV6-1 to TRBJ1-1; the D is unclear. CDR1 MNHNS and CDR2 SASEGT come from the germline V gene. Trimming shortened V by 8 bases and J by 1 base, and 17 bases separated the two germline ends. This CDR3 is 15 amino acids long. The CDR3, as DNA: TGTGCCAGCTTACTTCACCTCAGCACGAACACTGAAGCTTTCTTT. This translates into CASLLHLSTNTEAFF.

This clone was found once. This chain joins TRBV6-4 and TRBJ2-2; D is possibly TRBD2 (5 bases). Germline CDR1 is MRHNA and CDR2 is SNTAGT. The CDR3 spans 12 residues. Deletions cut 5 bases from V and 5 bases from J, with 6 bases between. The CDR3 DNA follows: TGTGCCAGCAGTCGGGAAACCGGGGAGCTGTTTTTT. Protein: CASSRETGELFF.

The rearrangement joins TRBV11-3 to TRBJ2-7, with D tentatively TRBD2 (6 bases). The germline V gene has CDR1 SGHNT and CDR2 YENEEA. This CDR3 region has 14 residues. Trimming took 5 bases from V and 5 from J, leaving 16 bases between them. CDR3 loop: CASSRGTSGHEQYF. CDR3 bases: TGTGCCAGCAGCCGCGGGACCTCGGGGCACGAGCAGTACTTC.

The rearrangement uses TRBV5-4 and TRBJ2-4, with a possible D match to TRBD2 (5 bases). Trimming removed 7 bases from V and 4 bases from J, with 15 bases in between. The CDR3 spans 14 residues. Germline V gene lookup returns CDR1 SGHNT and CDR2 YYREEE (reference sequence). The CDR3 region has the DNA TGTGCCAGCGCTTCGGCACTAGAGAAAAACATTCAGTACTTC. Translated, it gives CASASALEKNIQYF.

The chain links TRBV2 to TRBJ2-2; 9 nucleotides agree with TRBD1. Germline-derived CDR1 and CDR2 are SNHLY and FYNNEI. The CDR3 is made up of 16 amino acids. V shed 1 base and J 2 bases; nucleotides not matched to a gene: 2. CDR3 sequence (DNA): TGTGCCAGCAGTGAAGACAGGGGGCACAACACCGGGGAGCTGTTTTTT. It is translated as CASSEDRGHNTGELFF.

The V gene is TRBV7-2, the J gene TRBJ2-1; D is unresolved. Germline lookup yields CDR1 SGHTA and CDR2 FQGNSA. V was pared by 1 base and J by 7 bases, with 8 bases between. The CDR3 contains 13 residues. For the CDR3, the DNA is TGTGCCAGCAGCTTAGATTTGGGGAATGAGCAGTTCTTC. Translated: CASSLDLGNEQFF.

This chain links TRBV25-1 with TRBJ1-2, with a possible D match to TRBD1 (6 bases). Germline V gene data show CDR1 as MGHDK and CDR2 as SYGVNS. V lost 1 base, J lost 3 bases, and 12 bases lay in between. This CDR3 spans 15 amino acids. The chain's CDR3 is CASSEWGGLDYGYTF. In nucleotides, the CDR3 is TGTGCCAGCAGTGAATGGGGGGGGCTTGACTATGGCTACACCTTC.

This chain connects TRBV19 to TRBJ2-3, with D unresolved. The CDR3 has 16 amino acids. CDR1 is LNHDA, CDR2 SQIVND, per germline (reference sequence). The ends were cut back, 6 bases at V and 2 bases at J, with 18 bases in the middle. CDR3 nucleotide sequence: TGTGCCAGTAGGGGTGGGTACGGGTCGAACACAGATACGCAGTATTTT. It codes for CASRGGYGSNTDTQYF.

The CDR3 is CAWSSRLAGYSYNEQFF. The CDR3 DNA reads TGTGCCTGGAGTTCGAGACTAGCGGGCTACTCCTACAATGAGCAGTTCTTC. The chain links TRBV30 to TRBJ2-1; 10 bases line up with TRBD2. Germline CDR1 is GTSNPN and CDR2 is SVGIG (reference sequence). J was trimmed by 0 bases and V by 2 bases; bases with no gene match: 7. This CDR3 comprises 17 residues.

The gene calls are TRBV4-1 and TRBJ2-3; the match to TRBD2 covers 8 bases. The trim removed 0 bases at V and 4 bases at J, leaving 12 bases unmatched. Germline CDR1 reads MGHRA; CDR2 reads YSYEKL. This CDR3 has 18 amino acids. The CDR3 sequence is CASSQEKLGLASADTQYF. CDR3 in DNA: TGCGCCAGCAGCCAAGAGAAATTAGGACTAGCTAGCGCAGATACGCAGTATTTT.

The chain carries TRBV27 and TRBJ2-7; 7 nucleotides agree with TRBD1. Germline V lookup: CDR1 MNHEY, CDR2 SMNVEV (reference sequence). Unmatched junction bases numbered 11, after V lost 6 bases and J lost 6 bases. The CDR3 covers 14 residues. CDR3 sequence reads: CASRKQGPVGEQYF. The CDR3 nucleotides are TGTGCCAGCAGGAAACAGGGGCCGGTTGGCGAGCAGTACTTC.

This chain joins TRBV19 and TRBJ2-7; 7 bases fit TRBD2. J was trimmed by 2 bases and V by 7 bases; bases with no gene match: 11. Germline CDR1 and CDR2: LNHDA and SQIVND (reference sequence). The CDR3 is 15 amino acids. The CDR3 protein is CASKIGLADTYEQYF. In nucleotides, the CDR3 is TGTGCCAGTAAAATCGGGCTAGCGGATACCTACGAGCAGTACTTC.

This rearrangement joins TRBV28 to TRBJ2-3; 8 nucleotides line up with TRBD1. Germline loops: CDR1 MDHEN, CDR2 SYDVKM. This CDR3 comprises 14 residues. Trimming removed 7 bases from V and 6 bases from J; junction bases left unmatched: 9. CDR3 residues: CASTPQGATDTQYF. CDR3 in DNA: TGTGCCAGCACCCCCCAGGGGGCGACGGATACGCAGTATTTT. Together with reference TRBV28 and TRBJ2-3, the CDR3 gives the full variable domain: DVKVTQSSRYLVKRTGEKVFLECVQDMDHENMFWYRQDPGLGLRLIYFSYDVKMKEKGDIPEGYSVSREKKERFSLILESASTNQTSMYLCASTPQGATDTQYFGPGTRLTVL.

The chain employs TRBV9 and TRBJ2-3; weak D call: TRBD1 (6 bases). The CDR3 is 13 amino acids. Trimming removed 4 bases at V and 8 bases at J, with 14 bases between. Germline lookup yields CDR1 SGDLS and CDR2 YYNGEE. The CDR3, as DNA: TGTGCCAGCAGCCCCCCAGGGGTAGGTACGCAGTATTTT. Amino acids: CASSPPGVGTQYF.

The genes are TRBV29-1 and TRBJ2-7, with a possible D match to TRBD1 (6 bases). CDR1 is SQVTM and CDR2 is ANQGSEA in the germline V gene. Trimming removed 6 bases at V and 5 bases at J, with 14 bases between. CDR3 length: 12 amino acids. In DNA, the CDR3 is TGCAGCGTGGGCTGGGGGCTCGACGAGCAGTACTTC. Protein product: CSVGWGLDEQYF.

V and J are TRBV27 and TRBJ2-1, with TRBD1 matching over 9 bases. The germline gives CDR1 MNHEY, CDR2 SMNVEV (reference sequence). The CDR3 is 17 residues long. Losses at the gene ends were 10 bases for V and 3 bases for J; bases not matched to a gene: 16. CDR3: CATHMGDRVIGYNEQFF. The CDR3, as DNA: TGTGCCACACACATGGGGGACAGGGTTATTGGCTACAATGAGCAGTTCTTC.

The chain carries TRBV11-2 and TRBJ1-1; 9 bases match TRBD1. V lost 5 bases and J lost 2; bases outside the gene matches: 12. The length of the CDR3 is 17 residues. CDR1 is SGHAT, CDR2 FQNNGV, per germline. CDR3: CASSLERTGVGNTEAFF. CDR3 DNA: TGTGCCAGCAGCCTCGAGAGGACAGGGGTGGGAAACACTGAAGCTTTCTTT. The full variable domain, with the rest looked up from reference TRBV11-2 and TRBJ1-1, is EAGVAQSPRYKIIEKRQSVAFWCNPISGHATLYWYQQILGQGPKLLIQFQNNGVVDDSQLPKDRFSAERLKGVDSTLKIQPAKLEDSAVYLCASSLERTGVGNTEAFFGQGTRLTVV.

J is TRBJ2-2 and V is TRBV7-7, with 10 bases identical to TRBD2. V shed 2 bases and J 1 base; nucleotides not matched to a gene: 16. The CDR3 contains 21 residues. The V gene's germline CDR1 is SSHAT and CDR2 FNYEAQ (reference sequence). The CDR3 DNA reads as TGTGCCAGCAGCTTACAGGCAGTTAGGCTAGCGGGAGTTCGGAACACCGGGGAGCTGTTTTTT. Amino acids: CASSLQAVRLAGVRNTGELFF.

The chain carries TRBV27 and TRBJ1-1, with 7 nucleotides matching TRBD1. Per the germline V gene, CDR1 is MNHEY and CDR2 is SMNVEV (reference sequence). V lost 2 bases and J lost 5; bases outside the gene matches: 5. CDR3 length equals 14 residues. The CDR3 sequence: CASSLRQGGTEAFF. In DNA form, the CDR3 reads TGTGCCAGCAGTTTAAGACAGGGTGGGACTGAAGCTTTCTTT.